The 30 T cell receptor beta chains reported below all come from one sample, sequenced in a study of blood T cell repertoires in COVID-19. Assay used: immunoSEQ multiplex PCR; TCRdb lists only in-frame clones, some missing. The sample consists of 200,000 or so clones, 70% to 90% of them appearing once. The sequenced sample consisted of peripheral blood. Receptor source: a human donor with active or convalescent COVID-19. The donor label of this sample is uncertain.

The J gene is TRBJ1-6, the V gene TRBV27; TRBD1 matches at 9 bases. Germline V lookup: CDR1 MNHEY, CDR2 SMNVEV (reference sequence). Germline trimming cut 5 bases from V and 10 bases from J; bases unmatched to any gene: 15. This CDR3 spans 17 amino acids. In DNA, the CDR3 is TGTGCCAGCAGTCCCGGGACAGGGCAATATTTGAGGTCACCCCTCCACTTT. Translated: CASSPGTGQYLRSPLHF.

The chain links TRBV27 to TRBJ2-3; tentative D call: TRBD2 (5 bases). The CDR3 runs to 14 residues. V was shortened by 1 base and J by 3 bases, with 8 bases between the two germline ends. Germline V gene data show CDR1 as MNHEY and CDR2 as SMNVEV (reference sequence). The CDR3 DNA is TGTGCCAGCAGTTTATGGAAGCGGACAGATACGCAGTATTTT. Protein sequence: CASSLWKRTDTQYF.

This clone was found many times. This chain joins TRBV9 and TRBJ2-5; weak D call: TRBD1 (8 bases). The ends were cut back, 4 bases at V and 5 bases at J, with 18 bases in the middle. Germline-derived CDR1 and CDR2 are SGDLS and YYNGEE. The CDR3 extends over 15 amino acids. The CDR3 sequence: CASSLTGGVSETQYF. The CDR3 DNA reads TGTGCCAGCAGCCTCACAGGGGGGGTTTCGGAGACCCAGTACTTC.

This chain uses TRBV28 with TRBJ1-1; the D gene is possibly TRBD1 (5 bases). The germline V gene has CDR1 MDHEN and CDR2 SYDVKM. The CDR3 length is 14 residues. Trimming stripped 3 bases from V and 6 bases from J, with 14 bases between. CDR3 nucleotide sequence: TGTGCCAGCAGTTTGGTCGCAGGGTACTCTGAAGCTTTCTTT. This translates into CASSLVAGYSEAFF.

The rearrangement uses TRBV12-5 and TRBJ1-1; a weak D match, TRBD1 (6 bases). Germline V gene lookup returns CDR1 LGHNT and CDR2 FRNRAP. The CDR3 consists of 11 residues. Trimming removed 1 base at V and 10 bases at J, with 7 bases between. CDR3 sequence reads: CASGLGGGAFF. CDR3 in DNA: TGTGCTAGTGGTTTGGGAGGGGGAGCTTTCTTT.

CDR3 DNA sequence: TGTGCCAGCAGTTTACGGGGGGCTGGTTACACTGAAGCTTTCTTT. It specifies CASSLRGAGYTEAFF. V and J are TRBV27 and TRBJ1-1, with TRBD1 as a possible D gene (6 bases). The germline V gene encodes CDR1 MNHEY and CDR2 SMNVEV (reference sequence). Trimming pared 2 bases from V and 3 bases from J, leaving 13 bases between. The CDR3 length is 15 residues.

The sample holds one count of this clone. This chain links TRBV5-4 with TRBJ2-5; D may be TRBD2 (5 bases). The V end lost 4 bases, the J end lost 2 bases, and 15 bases lay between the germline ends. Germline V gene sequence: CDR1 SGHNT, CDR2 YYREEE (reference sequence). CDR3 length equals 15 residues. CDR3 in amino acids: CASSPGVGVQETQYF. In DNA form, the CDR3 reads TGTGCCAGCAGCCCTGGGGTCGGGGTTCAAGAGACCCAGTACTTC.

CDR3 amino acids: CASSPQGLVNAEQFF. The CDR3 DNA reads as TGTGCCAGCAGCCCCCAGGGACTAGTAAATGCTGAGCAGTTCTTC. The J gene is TRBJ2-1, the V gene TRBV7-3; 8 bases line up with TRBD2. CDR1 is SGHTA and CDR2 is FQGTGA in the germline V gene. The CDR3 runs 15 residues. The V segment lost 5 bases and the J segment 9 bases; nucleotides outside the gene matches: 12. The complete variable domain, with remaining parts taken from reference TRBV7-3 and TRBJ2-1, reads GAGVSQTPSNKVTEKGKYVELRCDPISGHTALYWYRQSLGQGPEFLIYFQGTGAADDSGLPNDRFFAVRPEGSVSTLKIQRTERGDSAVYLCASSPQGLVNAEQFFGPGTRLTVL.

The chain recombines TRBV3-1 (or the pseudogene TRBV3-2) with TRBJ2-1; TRBD1 matches at 10 bases. Germline CDR1 reads LGHDT; CDR2 reads YNNKEL (reference sequence). V lost 2 bases to trimming and J lost 8 bases; unmatched junction nucleotides: 9. This CDR3 comprises 16 residues. In DNA, the CDR3 is TGTGCCAGCAGCCAACCCGGGACAGGGGTAATGCATGAGCAGTTCTTC. Amino acid sequence: CASSQPGTGVMHEQFF.

The chain employs TRBV14 and TRBJ2-5; D remains ambiguous. The V gene lost 4 bases and the J gene lost 1 base, with 16 bases spanning the gap. Germline CDR1 and CDR2: SGHDN and FVKESK. The CDR3 consists of 16 residues. CDR3 coding DNA: TGTGCCAGCAGCCCTAGAGGTTTTGCACTCCAAGAGACCCAGTACTTC. Its protein product is CASSPRGFALQETQYF.

This chain connects TRBV12-3 or TRBV12-4 to TRBJ1-5; 7 bases are shared with TRBD1. The junction had 4 bases not matched to a gene; V was cut back by 5 bases and J by 12 bases. The CDR3 contains 11 residues. The DNA for the CDR3 is TGTGCCAGCAGTCAGACAGGGCTCCAGCATTTT. This gives the protein CASSQTGLQHF.

This clone has only one observation. The V gene is TRBV20-1, the J gene TRBJ2-2; D uncertain. This CDR3 contains 12 residues. In germline, CDR1 is DFQATT, CDR2 SNEGSKA (reference sequence). Trimming cost V 3 bases and J 1 base, with 3 bases left between them. CDR3 loop: CSASQNTGELFF. CDR3 DNA sequence: TGCAGTGCTAGTCAGAACACCGGGGAGCTGTTTTTT.

The rearrangement links TRBV10-1 to TRBJ2-5; TRBD2 matches at 9 bases. V shed 4 bases, J shed 5 bases, and the junction held 11 bases outside the gene matches. CDR1 WNHNN and CDR2 SYGVQD come from the germline V gene (reference sequence). The CDR3 loop spans 16 amino acids. CDR3 DNA: TGCGCCAGCAGTGCGGCGGGAGGGCCTGGATCGGAGACCCAGTACTTC. This sequence encodes CASSAAGGPGSETQYF.

The gene calls are TRBV24-1 and TRBJ1-1, with D perhaps matching TRBD1 (5 bases). The germline CDR1 and CDR2 sequences are KGHDR and SFDVKD. The CDR3 length is 13 residues. V lost 8 bases to trimming and J lost 7 bases, with 16 bases between them. Here the CDR3 reads CATIASGGGEAFF. CDR3 nucleotide sequence: TGTGCCACCATTGCTTCGGGGGGAGGTGAAGCTTTCTTT.

This clone has just one count. V gene TRBV9 combines with J gene TRBJ2-1; 10 bases align to TRBD1. V lost 3 bases, J lost 9 bases, and 9 bases stayed unmatched. This CDR3 is built from 15 residues. Germline V CDR1 and CDR2: SGDLS, YYNGEE. The CDR3 region has the DNA TGTGCCAGCAGCGCCGGGACAGGGGTATTTGGTGAGCAGTTCTTC. Translating gives CASSAGTGVFGEQFF. Drawing the rest from reference TRBV9 and TRBJ2-1, the complete variable domain is DSGVTQTPKHLITATGQRVTLRCSPRSGDLSVYWYQQSLDQGLQFLIQYYNGEERAKGNILERFSAQQFPDLHSELNLSSLELGDSALYFCASSAGTGVFGEQFFGPGTRLTVL.

The chain couples TRBV6-2 or TRBV6-3 to TRBJ2-2; TRBD2 matches 8 bases. Germline CDR1 and CDR2: MNHEY and SVGEGT. The J segment lost 3 bases and the V segment lost 4 bases, leaving 4 bases of the junction unmatched. This CDR3 contains 15 residues. In nucleotides, the CDR3 is TGTGCCAGCAGTTTAGCGGGGAGGGACACCGGGGAGCTGTTTTTT. Translating it yields CASSLAGRDTGELFF.

The chain uses TRBV6-5 and TRBJ1-1; D remains ambiguous. Germline V gene data show CDR1 as MNHEY and CDR2 as SVGAGI. The CDR3 runs to 15 residues. Trimming stripped 6 bases from V and 1 base from J, with 15 bases between. The CDR3 DNA is TGTGCCAGCAGCGCCGGGCGGGGTACGAACACTGAAGCTTTCTTT. It translates to CASSAGRGTNTEAFF.

This clone was counted only a few times. The chain couples TRBV5-4 to TRBJ2-7, with 9 bases aligning to TRBD2. The CDR3 totals 15 residues. The ends lost 0 bases at V and 4 bases at J; junction bases unmatched: 5. The germline CDR1 and CDR2 sequences are SGHNT and YYREEE (reference sequence). In DNA, the CDR3 is TGTGCCAGCAGCTTGGTGGCGGGAGGGCCGTACGAGCAGTACTTC. It translates to CASSLVAGGPYEQYF.

This clone showed up just a few times. The chain joins TRBV6-5 to TRBJ2-3, with 7 nucleotides matching TRBD2. The V gene's germline CDR1 is MNHEY and CDR2 SVGAGI. V lost 2 bases, J lost 7 bases, and 9 bases stayed unmatched. This CDR3 is built from 15 residues. The CDR3 region has the DNA TGTGCCAGCAGTTACGCTGGCGGGAGTCGCCATACGCAGTATTTT. Translating gives CASSYAGGSRHTQYF.

The chain employs TRBV28 and TRBJ1-3; the D gene is possibly TRBD1 (5 bases). Trimming shortened V by 2 bases and J by 5 bases, and 7 bases separated the two germline ends. The CDR3 loop spans 13 amino acids. CDR1 is MDHEN, CDR2 SYDVKM, per germline. CDR3 sequence: CASSLQGRNTIYF. CDR3 DNA: TGTGCCAGCAGTTTACAGGGTAGAAACACCATATATTTT.

J is TRBJ2-5 and V is TRBV30; a possible D gene is TRBD2 (7 bases). CDR3 length equals 14 residues. Trimming shortened V by 8 bases and J by 4 bases, and 20 bases separated the two germline ends. Germline V lookup: CDR1 GTSNPN, CDR2 SVGIG (reference sequence). In nucleotides, the CDR3 is TGTGCCCTGAATCCCGGGGGGCCCGGAGAGACCCAGTACTTC. Translation gives CALNPGGPGETQYF.

The chain is built from TRBV7-9 and TRBJ2-1, with 12 bases fitting TRBD2. The CDR3 covers 18 residues. The germline V gene has CDR1 SEHNR and CDR2 FQNEAQ (reference sequence). V lost 3 bases to trimming and J lost 0 bases; unmatched junction nucleotides: 6. The chain's CDR3 is CASSLGLAGSSSYNEQFF. CDR3 bases: TGTGCCAGCAGCTTGGGACTAGCGGGTTCAAGCTCCTACAATGAGCAGTTCTTC.

The V and J genes are TRBV2 and TRBJ1-1; 11 bases match TRBD1. V lost 4 bases and J lost 5; bases outside the gene matches: 6. The CDR3 is made up of 15 amino acids. Germline assignment: CDR1 SNHLY and CDR2 FYNNEI. This chain's CDR3 is CASSGRTGGRTEAFF. CDR3 nucleotides: TGTGCCAGCAGTGGACGGACAGGGGGCAGGACTGAAGCTTTCTTT. Based on the CDR3 plus reference TRBV2 and TRBJ1-1, the full variable domain is EPEVTQTPSHQVTQMGQEVILRCVPISNHLYFYWYRQILGQKVEFLVSFYNNEISEKSEIFDDQFSVERPDGSNFTLKIRSTKLEDSAMYFCASSGRTGGRTEAFFGQGTRLTVV.

This chain connects TRBV7-9 to TRBJ1-1; no reliable D call. V was pared by 3 bases and J by 5 bases, with 10 bases between. The CDR3 covers 13 residues. The germline gives CDR1 SEHNR, CDR2 FQNEAQ (reference sequence). CDR3: CASSFGGRTEAFF. The DNA for the CDR3 is TGTGCCAGCAGCTTTGGAGGGAGAACTGAAGCTTTCTTT.

In regard to this clone: The sample contains more than one DNA sequence encoding this CDR3. This chain connects TRBV6-5 to TRBJ1-2; maybe TRBD1 (6 bases). There are 13 residues in the CDR3. Trimming removed 6 bases at V and 2 bases at J, with 10 bases between. Germline CDR1 and CDR2: MNHEY and SVGAGI. CDR3 bases: TGTGCCAGCAGGCCCACAGGGAACTATGGCTACACCTTC. Protein sequence: CASRPTGNYGYTF.

This clone was counted once. The V gene is TRBV6-5, the J gene TRBJ1-1, with a tentative D call TRBD1 (6 bases). Germline CDR1 and CDR2: MNHEY and SVGAGI. Between the trimmed V and J ends, which lost 6 bases and 0 bases, there was a span of 11 bases. This CDR3 spans 14 amino acids. DNA of the CDR3: TGTGCCAGCAGGTCAGGGGCTTTGAACACTGAAGCTTTCTTT. Translating gives CASRSGALNTEAFF.

The chain is built from TRBV7-2 and TRBJ2-5, with D possibly matching TRBD2 (6 bases). This CDR3 region has 14 residues. Germline V gives CDR1 SGHTA, CDR2 FQGNSA. The V gene lost 5 bases and the J gene lost 2 bases, with 12 bases spanning the gap. The CDR3 coding sequence is TGTGCCAGCAGCCTGAGCGGGCCACAAGAGACCCAGTACTTC. It codes for CASSLSGPQETQYF.

This clone was found once. The gene calls are TRBV4-3 and TRBJ1-5; D is unresolved. The CDR3 runs to 13 residues. Trimming shortened V by 0 bases and J by 3 bases, and 3 bases separated the two germline ends. Germline loops: CDR1 LGHNA, CDR2 YSLEER. CDR3 loop: CASSQDFNQPQHF. DNA for the CDR3: TGCGCCAGCAGCCAAGACTTCAATCAGCCCCAGCATTTT.

This chain joins TRBV18 and TRBJ2-2; 10 bases fit TRBD2. V gave up 3 bases and J gave up 5 bases; unmatched junction bases: 3. This CDR3 comprises 15 residues. Germline CDR1 KGHSH, CDR2 LQKENI. The CDR3 sequence is CASSPGLAPTGELFF. DNA for the CDR3: TGTGCCAGCTCACCGGGACTAGCGCCGACCGGGGAGCTGTTTTTT.

The genes are TRBV4-3 and TRBJ2-7; no firm D call. V was pared by 3 bases and J by 5 bases, with 11 bases between. The CDR3 is made up of 13 amino acids. Germline loops: CDR1 LGHNA, CDR2 YSLEER. The CDR3 loop reads CASSHLVSDEQYF. The CDR3 bases are TGCGCCAGCAGCCACCTAGTATCCGACGAGCAGTACTTC.